The source of this TCR beta chain is a study of shared clonotypes between healthy human individuals. The table came from immunoSEQ multiplex PCR; TCRdb's copy has only in-frame clones and leaves some out. Seen here are about 1.1 million clones, 70% to 80% observed once, and the top ten hold 0.4% to 0.55%. With respect to this clone: Antigen specificity is unknown.

Everyone who donated was a Caucasian adult who lived in Nashville, Tennessee. Study-level points and caveats: Roughly 5% of naive CD4 clonotypes were shared across a few donors. Generally, estimated richness proved larger in naive subsets than it did in memory subsets. Sampling was confined to blood; repertoires within tissues likely differ.

Sequenced sample: memory CD4+ T cells from PBMCs. The subset: CD45RA-negative fraction. The TCR comes from a man younger than 30 in good health. Some clones in this sample may be carry-over from other donors' samples.

CDR3 protein: CSASLNTEAFF. DNA for the CDR3: TGCAGTGCTAGTTTGAACACTGAAGCTTTCTTT. This chain links TRBV20-1 with TRBJ1-1; D gene unclear. Germline values: CDR1 DFQATT, CDR2 SNEGSKA (reference sequence). The V end was cut by 3 bases, the J end by 0 bases, with 2 bases between. CDR3 length: 11 amino acids.